These 12 T cell receptor beta chains came from one sample sequenced in a study of shared clonotypes between healthy human individuals. Libraries were prepared by immunoSEQ multiplex PCR; TCRdb keeps only in-frame clonotypes and omits some of them. The table records about 650,000 clones, roughly 95% of them present only once. Terminally differentiated effector memory CD45RA+ cells were excluded by CCR7 positive selection of CD45RO-negative cells. Specimen: naive CD8+ T cells sorted from blood. These receptors originate from a woman younger than 45 in good health.

The V call is TRBV19, the J call TRBJ2-7, with 7 bases identical to TRBD1. The CDR3 is 11 amino acids. The V and J ends lost 8 bases and 6 bases, in that order; junction bases with no gene match: 4. Germline CDR1 LNHDA, CDR2 SQIVND (reference sequence). The CDR3 is CASETGSEQYF. CDR3 DNA sequence: TGTGCCAGTGAGACAGGGAGCGAGCAGTACTTC.

This chain connects TRBV5-4 to TRBJ2-3; 7 positions match TRBD2. V lost 5 bases, J lost 2 bases, and 5 bases stayed unmatched. Germline CDR1 SGHNT, CDR2 YYREEE (reference sequence). This CDR3 has 14 residues. CDR3 nucleotide sequence: TGTGCCAGCAGTTGGCGGGAGAACACAGATACGCAGTATTTT. Translated, it gives CASSWRENTDTQYF.

A single count supports this clone. The sample has other DNA sequences that encode this CDR3 too. The rearrangement uses TRBV9 and TRBJ2-1; 7 positions match TRBD1. Germline V gene data show CDR1 as SGDLS and CDR2 as YYNGEE. V shed 0 bases and J 4 bases; nucleotides not matched to a gene: 4. The CDR3 is made up of 15 amino acids. This CDR3 reads CASSVGGDSYNEQFF. In nucleotides, the CDR3 is TGTGCCAGCAGCGTAGGAGGGGACAGTTACAATGAGCAGTTCTTC.

The CDR3: CASSPGSHVQGRYGYTF. The DNA for the CDR3 is TGTGCCAGCAGCCCCGGATCTCACGTGCAAGGCCGCTATGGCTACACCTTC. The rearrangement links TRBV5-6 to TRBJ1-2; D ambiguous. The germline V gene has CDR1 SGHDT and CDR2 YYEEEE. V was cut by 4 bases and J by 4 bases, with 23 bases left in between. The CDR3 consists of 17 residues.

This clone was seen a single time. The CDR3 here is CSVRTGGNTEAFF. The CDR3 DNA sequence: TGCAGCGTTAGGACAGGCGGGAACACTGAAGCTTTCTTT. The J gene is TRBJ1-1, the V gene TRBV29-1, with TRBD1 matching over 7 bases. Germline V gene data show CDR1 as SQVTM and CDR2 as ANQGSEA. The CDR3 covers 13 residues. The V segment lost 5 bases and the J segment 1 base; nucleotides outside the gene matches: 4. The entire variable domain, with the rest obtained from reference TRBV29-1 and TRBJ1-1, is as follows: SAVISQKPSRDICQRGTSLTIQCQVDSQVTMMFWYRQQPGQSLTLIATANQGSEATYESGFVIDKFPISRPNLTFSTLTVSNMSPEDSSIYLCSVRTGGNTEAFFGQGTRLTVV.

The chain has TRBV29-1 and TRBJ2-1; D is perhaps TRBD2 (7 bases). In germline, CDR1 is SQVTM, CDR2 ANQGSEA. The germline V and J ends were trimmed by 7 bases and 3 bases, with 13 bases remaining between them. The CDR3 consists of 13 residues. CDR3 nucleotides: TGCAGCGCTGGGGGGGGCGTCTACAATGAGCAGTTCTTC. Amino acids: CSAGGGVYNEQFF.

CDR3 nucleotides: TGTGCCAGCAGTTTAGGGCACCGGAACACTGAAGCTTTCTTT. Residues: CASSLGHRNTEAFF. The J gene is TRBJ1-1, the V gene TRBV28; D is uncertain. From germline, CDR1 is MDHEN and CDR2 SYDVKM. The CDR3 length is 14 residues. Trimming pared 2 bases from V and 1 base from J, leaving 8 bases between. Looking up the rest from reference TRBV28 and TRBJ1-1 gives the full variable domain: DVKVTQSSRYLVKRTGEKVFLECVQDMDHENMFWYRQDPGLGLRLIYFSYDVKMKEKGDIPEGYSVSREKKERFSLILESASTNQTSMYLCASSLGHRNTEAFFGQGTRLTVV.

The chain joins TRBV13 to TRBJ2-7; 8 bases match TRBD2. Germline-derived CDR1 and CDR2 are PRHDT and FYEKMQ (reference sequence). The J segment lost 0 bases and the V segment lost 2 bases, leaving 6 bases of the junction unmatched. This CDR3 is built from 16 residues. The CDR3 sequence: CASSLRGGLVSYEQYF. CDR3 in DNA: TGTGCCAGCAGCTTACGGGGGGGCCTGGTCTCCTACGAGCAGTACTTC.

The chain is built from TRBV5-6 and TRBJ1-4; tentatively, D is TRBD1 (5 bases). The V gene lost 4 bases and the J gene lost 12 bases, with 10 bases spanning the gap. Germline V gene sequence: CDR1 SGHDT, CDR2 YYEEEE. This CDR3 region has 11 residues. The CDR3 coding sequence is TGTGCCAGCAGCCAGGGAAGGGAACTGTTTTTT. This codes for CASSQGRELFF. Full variable domain (missing parts from reference TRBV5-6 and TRBJ1-4): DAGVTQSPTHLIKTRGQQVTLRCSPKSGHDTVSWYQQALGQGPQFIFQYYEEEERQRGNFPDRFSGHQFPNYSSELNVNALLLGDSALYLCASSQGRELFFGSGTQLSVL.

The chain employs TRBV6-1 and TRBJ2-7; D ambiguous. CDR3 length: 12 residues. Trimming took 7 bases from V and 0 from J, leaving 7 bases between them. The V gene's germline CDR1 is MNHNS and CDR2 SASEGT. The CDR3 nucleotides read TGTGCCAGCACCGGTCCCTCCTACGAGCAGTACTTC. This codes for CASTGPSYEQYF.

This chain uses TRBV27 with TRBJ2-5, with 11 bases that match TRBD2. This CDR3 contains 16 residues. The ends lost 2 bases at V and 2 bases at J; junction bases unmatched: 4. Germline CDR1 is MNHEY and CDR2 is SMNVEV (reference sequence). The CDR3 DNA follows: TGTGCCAGCAGTTTAACCCTAGCGGGAGGACAAGAGACCCAGTACTTC. Its protein product is CASSLTLAGGQETQYF.

The chain joins TRBV7-2 to TRBJ1-1; D remains unclear. The CDR3 extends over 12 amino acids. In germline, CDR1 is SGHTA, CDR2 FQGNSA. The germline V and J ends were trimmed by 2 bases and 6 bases, with 7 bases remaining between them. The CDR3 here is CASSLLWAEAFF. The CDR3 DNA reads as TGTGCCAGCAGCTTATTGTGGGCTGAAGCTTTCTTT.